This entry features one TCR beta chain sequence. Its antigen is undetermined. The source of the sample is a study of cytomegalovirus exposure and HLA in healthy donors. Measured with immunoSEQ multiplex PCR; TCRdb has only the in-frame clones, and not every one. The sample yields almost 75,000 clones, 85% seen once. The study, taken as a whole, reports: The dataset shows that most TCR sequences were rare, while some public TCRs occurred in many donors.

V lost 5 bases to trimming and J lost 5 bases, with 15 bases between them. Germline CDR1 reads SEHNR; CDR2 reads FQNEAQ (reference sequence). There are 14 residues in the CDR3. The chain joins TRBV7-9 to TRBJ2-5; D possibly corresponds to TRBD2 (5 bases). Sequencing input: PBMCs. The sequence was collected from a man under 40 in good health and CMV-seronegative. The CDR3: CASSETSLEETQYF. In DNA, the CDR3 is TGTGCCAGCAGCGAAACTAGTCTAGAGGAGACCCAGTACTTC.